This T cell receptor (beta chain) was captured in a study of siplizumab effects on memory and regulatory T cells. Study-level points and caveats: Left unconfirmed was the suppressive function of proliferating Tregs from siplizumab cultures.

V was pared by 0 bases and J by 4 bases, with 2 bases of the junction left unmatched. From germline, CDR1 is SGHNT and CDR2 YYREEE (reference sequence). The CDR3 has 15 amino acids. Concerning this clone itself: Antigen specificity is unknown. This sample also contains other DNA sequences that code for the same CDR3.

Profiled with immunoSEQ multiplex PCR; TCRdb holds only in-frame clones, not every one. The top ten clones hold around 12% of a sample with 95,000 to 100,000 clones, about 93% of them seen once. J is TRBJ2-1 and V is TRBV5-4, with 9 bases fitting TRBD1. The receptor comes from a human donor in good health. The specimen sequenced was non-Treg CD4+ T cells sorted from blood. For the CDR3, the DNA is TGTGCCAGCAGCTTGGACAGGGGGCTGTACAATGAGCAGTTCTTC. Translated: CASSLDRGLYNEQFF.